The clone carrying this T cell receptor beta chain showed up just once. Its antigen is unidentified. This PCR relied on a set of 60 Vbeta primers and 13 Jbeta primers. Only in-frame clones appear in the TCRdb table, and some are missing; sequencing was by immunoSEQ multiplex PCR. The sample has some 180,000 clones; 80% are singletons. The data belong to a study of cytomegalovirus exposure and HLA in healthy donors. Study-wide results and caveats: The study flagged about 150 TCR beta chains as cytomegalovirus-associated. It was reported in a later analysis that an Asian-associated ancestry cluster showed fewer N-insertions than the roughly 670-donor mean. The HLA-A and HLA-B alleles of most subjects were reportedly predicted accurately from TCR beta sequences. The classifier was said to identify cytomegalovirus status with high specificity and sensitivity.

This sequence originates from a woman aged 30 to 39 in good health and CMV-seronegative. Input material: PBMCs.

The chain's CDR3 is CASSYSWAYEQYF. The CDR3 region has the DNA TGTGCCAGCAGTTACTCCTGGGCCTACGAGCAGTACTTC. The V and J genes are TRBV6-5 and TRBJ2-5; D ambiguous. The J call could be wrong; TRBJ2-7 is a better fit for the DNA end. CDR1 MNHEY and CDR2 SVGAGI come from the germline V gene. CDR3 length: 13 residues.